This TCR beta chain was sequenced during a study of beta chain features in type 1 diabetes (dated by TCRdb to the late 2010s). With regard to the full study: No differences in mean age, gender distribution, total cell number or subset yield were found between patients and healthy donors. A total of roughly 100 million sorted cells were examined across all samples, and a strong correlation was observed between cell number per subset and RNA yield. Regulatory and stem cell-like memory subsets were obtained from only 8 patients and about eight healthy donors, while naive and central memory subsets were obtained from all 28 donors. The study compared TCRB repertoires of sorted circulating CD4+ T cell subsets between recently diagnosed type 1 diabetes patients and matched healthy donors. Study-level results and caveats: At VDJ recombination sites, patients with type 1 diabetes made fewer insertions and deleted more nucleotides, a pattern implying thymic rearrangement abnormalities. Naive, central memory and regulatory TCRB repertoires appeared to be more alike among patients than among healthy donors. Sequencing cDNA rather than genomic DNA could over-represent highly expressing activated cells, although activation and CD3 levels did not differ between groups. In all four CD4+ subsets, TCRB CDR3 length was moderately but significantly shorter in type 1 diabetes patients. PCR may preferentially amplify shorter templates, but because patient and control samples were amplified and corrected together, any resulting skew would affect both groups equally. Because the HLA sub-analyses included only small numbers of individuals, any influence of HLA type on TCRB rearrangement was left unresolved.

Regarding this clone: Its recognized antigen is unknown. Per-base qualities were not stored, and no clone one base away is much larger.

A single peripheral blood draw of about 120 mL on average was collected from each donor into heparinised tubes. A BD FACSAria II and a panel including CD45RO, CCR7, CD25, CD127, CD95 and CD27 were used to sort naive, central memory, regulatory and stem cell-like memory CD4+ T cells. All sorted populations exceeded 95% purity. PBMCs were isolated immediately by Lymphoprep density gradient centrifugation and stained directly without culture. So that batch effects would be minimized, each experiment stained and sorted samples in pairs, pairing one healthy donor with one patient. CDR1 and CDR2 were assigned from the germline V gene as MGHDK and SYGVNS. V and J are truncated by 3 bases and 7 bases respectively, leaving an intervening sequence of 12 bases. The CDR3 holds 13 amino acids from the cysteine to the phenylalanine. Kept here is only the CDR3 DNA, which spans 39 bases and is read in frame from base 1.

The entire amount of isolated RNA was reverse transcribed using the High Capacity cDNA Reverse Transcription Kit, so the sequenced TCRB transcripts were expressed ones. Deep immunoSEQ sequencing was applied to naive, central memory and regulatory T cell samples, giving an average of around 3.8 million total reads per sample. After sorted cells were lysed in RLT buffer, RNA was extracted with DNase-treated RNeasy Micro or Mini kits, with the choice depending on cell number. Each cell subset was processed on its own to prevent cross-contamination, while patient and healthy donor samples were processed together. The immunoSEQ multiplex PCR was used to amplify TCRB sequences from cDNA, yielding 87-bp fragments that span the CDR3 region. The amplicons were sequenced using the Illumina HiSeq platform. In the authors' own workflow: Synthetic template baselines were used to correct PCR bias computationally, reads within Hamming distance 2 were collapsed, and singletons that could not be merged were discarded. Reads were aligned against IMGT to assign V, D and J genes, CDR3 length and insertions or deletions at six rearrangement sites. Within each subset, clonotype counts were normalized to sorted cell number, after which true diversity and Gini coefficients were computed with the tcR R package. The overlap coefficient, calculated on TCRB nucleotide sequences, was used to quantify repertoire sharing. Out-of-frame TCRB sequences from naive cells were analyzed as a proxy for the pre-selection repertoire. In TCRdb, the immuneACCESS table is reduced to in-frame sequences with V and J assigned. These tables do not hold every clone; where another copy was compared, an unresolved V gene accounts for under half, and the others remain unexplained. The DNA gave D and trimming, while V, J and clone size come from that table. A total of 640,000 or so clones appear in this sample, 13% of them only once. In total, the top ten clones hold less than 0.025% of the sample.

Sequencing was performed on naive CD4+ T cells from blood. This specimen's cell subset or site label, per the study, means: true naive CD4+ T cells. Recombination linked TRBV25-1 to TRBJ1-1; the D gene assignment is ambiguous. The TCR was taken from a man between 18 and 29 years old with type 1 diabetes. The DNA sequence is TGTGCCAGCAGTGATAGGCCGACGGGTGAAGCTTTCTTT. Its product reads: CASSDRPTGEAFF.